This record looks at one T cell receptor (beta chain) sequence and its context. This clonotype was recorded a few times. The clone's antigen remains unknown. No much larger clone exists at a distance of one base, and base qualities are not known. This specimen belongs to a study of identical twins listed by TCRdb under 2016. Notes on the research overall: To test whether fetal clonotypes persist, the study used deep sequencing on TCR alpha and beta repertoires from monozygotic twins, unrelated adults of various ages, and cord blood. To rule out contamination, replicate twin experiments were performed at different times with different library preparation protocols.

Every donor in the study was a healthy Caucasian. The twin cohort consisted of three pairs of female monozygotic twins, all aged roughly 18 to 29 years. Using Miltenyi CD45RO+ enrichment and human naive T-cell isolation kits, memory (CD45RO+) and naive T cells were isolated from PBMC. What the study reported, not specific to this receptor: Because the same donors could not be followed over many years, the conclusions depended on cross-sectional statistical analysis. Out-of-frame TCR alpha sequences shared between twins showed an excess of low generation-probability sequences compared with coincidental sharing between unrelated individuals. Out-of-frame TCR alpha sharing in monozygotic twins was systematically underestimated by recombination models, whereas sharing between unrelated individuals was in agreement with the recombination models. Fewer insertions were carried by abundant cord blood beta clonotypes; a weaker similar trend was observed in young adult naive repertoires, while no such trend was observed in memory repertoires. Zero-insertion analyses could be partly confounded by invariant T cells such as MAIT and iNKT, though diverse VJ usage argued against such confounding for most clonotypes. In beta out-of-frame sequences, excess twin sharing was weaker, because having fewer shared sequences lowered the signal-to-noise ratio.

From cysteine to phenylalanine, the CDR3 is 15 amino acids long. CDR3 DNA only is kept here, 45 bases in frame from base 1. CDR1 and CDR2, per the germline V gene, are MNHEY and SVGAGI. The germline ends are 20 bases apart after V is trimmed by 2 bases and J by 10 bases. Library creation used 5' RACE. The run used an Illumina HiSeq 2000. A universal primer binding site was added through template switching, and the final cDNA carried a unique molecular identifier so that TCR cDNA molecules could be counted accurately. First-strand cDNA for TCR alpha and beta chains was synthesized from specific primers in the conserved constant-segment region. To control for contamination, every cDNA library carried two barcodes: a SMART-Mk sample barcode plus Illumina barcodes. TruSeq adapter sequences along with Illumina sample barcodes were introduced in two successive PCR steps. The TCR alpha and beta cDNA libraries were sequenced on the Illumina HiSeq platform using custom primers. In the source study's methods: Raw reads were processed with MiGEC to extract unique molecular identifiers, and MiXCR was used to determine CDR3 positions. Recombination models were inferred per individual with the repgenHMM and IGoR tools using an EM algorithm. Shared clonotypes were analyzed with the tcR package in R, and sharing was normalized by the product of cloneset sizes. To study raw recombination free of thymic and clonal selection effects, out-of-frame nonproductive sequences were analyzed. TCRdb's own reprocessing of the public reads used fastp at Q25 and MiXCR and kept productive beta chains. All rows with the same CDR3 protein become a single entry with the most common DNA and genes. The V and J calls were determined by TCRdb, not by the authors. The table for this sample lists 250,000 to 350,000 distinct CDR3 sequences; around 8.8% of them were counted only once. The top ten clonotypes cover roughly 2% of the sample.

The sample also formed part of further work on yellow fever vaccine responses in identical twins. That second publication adds: According to the authors, the vaccine-induced T cell response in identical twins seemed to be partly convergent and partly specific to each individual. In identical twins, the study followed T cell clones that responded to the vaccine with precision.

The rearranged chain carries TRBV6-5 and TRBJ1-1; the best D guess is TRBD1, with 6 bases matching. This TCR came from a woman between 18 and 30 years old in good health. The sequenced sample consisted of memory (CD45RO+) T cells sorted from blood. The cell subset or site label for this specimen denotes: CD45RO+ enriched T cells. The encoded CDR3 is CASSYSFGGPKGAFF. The DNA sequence reads TGTGCCAGCAGTTACAGCTTCGGGGGGCCGAAGGGAGCTTTCTTT.